This is a list of T cell receptor beta chains from one sample in a study of beta chain features in type 1 diabetes. The data were produced by immunoSEQ multiplex PCR, yet TCRdb's version contains in-frame clones alone and is incomplete. This sample carries around 130,000 clones, around 17% of them seen once, and the ten largest clones take 2% to 2.5%. What was sequenced was central memory CD4+ T cells from blood. The source of these receptors is a man aged 25-40 years with type 1 diabetes. Each CDR3 is given with its conserved first and last residue. D genes are given only for firm matches. Clone sizes are given selectively: once, few, many, or a class where the clone is expanded.

V	D	size	J	DNA	CDR3
TRBV19	.	.	TRBJ2-3	TGTGCCACCAAGGGGGATCGCTTGGATACGCAGTATTTT	CATKGDRLDTQYF
TRBV7-2	.	.	TRBJ1-4	TGTGCCAGCAGCCCGGGACTAAATGAAAAACTGTTTTTT	CASSPGLNEKLFF
TRBV28	.	.	TRBJ1-4	TGTGCCAGCAGTTTGGGCCGTGAAAAACTGTTTTTT	CASSLGREKLFF
TRBV13	.	many	TRBJ2-3	TGTGCCAGCAGCCCCTACGGGGGCCCTAGCACAGATACGCAGTATTTT	CASSPYGGPSTDTQYF
TRBV29-1	TRBD1	few	TRBJ1-1	TGCAGCGGCCTCACAGGGGGGAACACTGAAGCTTTCTTT	CSGLTGGNTEAFF
TRBV19	.	few	TRBJ1-1	TGTGCCGGCCGGGACATATCTGAAGCTTTCTTT	CAGRDISEAFF
TRBV20-1	.	.	TRBJ2-1	TGCAGTGCTAGTCTCGTCGGGCAGTTCTTC	CSASLVGQFF
TRBV2	.	.	TRBJ2-5	TGTGCCAGCAGGGAGACTGTGTACCAAGAGACCCAGTACTTC	CASRETVYQETQYF
TRBV7-2	TRBD2	many	TRBJ2-1	TGTGCCAGCAGCTTAGGACTAGCGGTTTCCAATGAGCAGTTCTTC	CASSLGLAVSNEQFF
TRBV11-1	.	.	TRBJ2-3	TGTGCCAGCAGCTTACAGCCTGCCACAGATACGCAGTATTTT	CASSLQPATDTQYF
TRBV7-9	TRBD1	.	TRBJ1-4	TGTGCCAGCAGCTTAGAGCGGACAGGGAATGAAAAACTGTTTTTT	CASSLERTGNEKLFF
TRBV6-6	.	.	TRBJ2-7	TGTGCCAGCAGTCCTTGGACTGGATCCTACGAGCAGTACTTC	CASSPWTGSYEQYF
TRBV28	TRBD1	few	TRBJ2-3	TGTGCCAGCAGTACACGGACAGGGTATACCACAGATACGCAGTATTTT	CASSTRTGYTTDTQYF
TRBV9	.	.	TRBJ2-3	TGTGCCAGCAGCGTGGGGGCCGGGACTGGCACAGATACGCAGTATTTT	CASSVGAGTGTDTQYF
TRBV9	.	.	TRBJ2-1	TGTGCCAGCAGCGGGCAGCGGCACTCCTACAATGAGCAGTTCTTC	CASSGQRHSYNEQFF
TRBV2	.	many	TRBJ2-6	TGTGCCAGCAGTGACAGGGCCAACGTCCTGACTTTC	CASSDRANVLTF
TRBV7-9	.	few	TRBJ2-5	TGTGCCAGCAGTCTAGGCGGCCAGACTCAAGAGACCCAGTACTTC	CASSLGGQTQETQYF
TRBV10-3	.	many	TRBJ2-3	TGTGCCATCAGTGAGATGGCGGATACGCAGTATTTT	CAISEMADTQYF
TRBV30	.	.	TRBJ1-5	TGTGCCTGGGACGGTGGAGGGGGGCCCCAGCATTTT	CAWDGGGGPQHF
TRBV7-2	.	.	TRBJ2-7	TGTGCCAGCAGCTTCCACCACGAGCAGTACTTC	CASSFHHEQYF
TRBV27	TRBD1	.	TRBJ1-5	TGTGCCAGCAAAAGGGGGCCTGATCAGCCCCAGCATTTT	CASKRGPDQPQHF
TRBV11-2	TRBD2	.	TRBJ2-1	TGTGCCAGCAGCTCCCTGCGGGGGACGGCTTACAATGAGCAGTTCTTC	CASSSLRGTAYNEQFF
TRBV23-1	.	few	TRBJ2-3	TGCGCCAGCAGTCAATCATGGGGGGCAGCGGGTACGCAGTATTTT	CASSQSWGAAGTQYF
TRBV29-1	.	.	TRBJ1-2	TGCAGCGTTGGGCCTGATGGCTACACCTTC	CSVGPDGYTF
TRBV5-8	.	few	TRBJ2-5	TGTGCCAGCAGCTCGACAGGTTGGGAGGCAGAGACCCAGTACTTC	CASSSTGWEAETQYF
TRBV30	.	.	TRBJ1-2	TGTGCCGGCCCTGGGGGTAACTATGGCTACACCTTC	CAGPGGNYGYTF
TRBV5-6	.	few	TRBJ2-5	TGTGCCAGCAGCCTCCGGGGGGCCAGCACCGAAGAGACCCAGTACTTC	CASSLRGASTEETQYF
TRBV18	.	.	TRBJ2-5	TGTGCCAGCTCACCAAAGGAAGAGACCCAGTACTTC	CASSPKEETQYF
TRBV14	TRBD1	few	TRBJ2-5	TGTGCCAGCAGCCCGTTGACAGGGCGGGAGACCCAGTACTTC	CASSPLTGRETQYF
TRBV7-2	TRBD1	few	TRBJ1-2	TGTGCCAGCAGCGCGGGGACAGACTATGGCTACACCTTC	CASSAGTDYGYTF
TRBV6-5	.	few	TRBJ1-2	TGTGCCAGCACCCGTACAGGGAGCTATGGCTACACCTTC	CASTRTGSYGYTF
TRBV9	TRBD1	.	TRBJ2-7	TGTGCCAGCAGTGAACAAGGACAGGACACCAACGAGCAGTACTTC	CASSEQGQDTNEQYF
TRBV11-3	TRBD1	.	TRBJ1-1	TGTGCCAGCAGCACGGGACAGGGGAGCACTGAAGCTTTCTTT	CASSTGQGSTEAFF
TRBV15	TRBD1	few	TRBJ1-5	TGTGCCACCAGCAGAGATCAGGGGGCCGGTCAGCCCCAGCATTTT	CATSRDQGAGQPQHF
TRBV7-2	.	.	TRBJ2-3	TGTGCCAGCAGCTTGATGCTGGATACGCAGTATTTT	CASSLMLDTQYF
TRBV27	TRBD1	few	TRBJ2-1	TGTGCCAGCAGCAACCTTGGGACAGCTCACAATGAGCAGTTCTTC	CASSNLGTAHNEQFF
TRBV9	.	few	TRBJ2-1	TGTGCCAGCAGCGCCTTGGGGAGGGGGGTGGGCAATGAGCAGTTCTTC	CASSALGRGVGNEQFF
TRBV2	.	.	TRBJ2-5	TGTGCCACGGCGGTAGGGCGAAAAGAGACCCAGTACTTC	CATAVGRKETQYF
TRBV30	.	few	TRBJ1-4	TGTGCCTGGACGGGGAGAACTAATGAAAAACTGTTTTTT	CAWTGRTNEKLFF
TRBV7-6	.	.	TRBJ2-3	TGTGCCAGCAGCTTATGGACAGTGAGCACAGATACGCAGTATTTT	CASSLWTVSTDTQYF
TRBV5-4	.	.	TRBJ2-3	TGTGCCAGCACCCATAAGGGTAGCACAGATACGCAGTATTTT	CASTHKGSTDTQYF
TRBV5-1	TRBD1	.	TRBJ2-3	TGCGCCAGCTCCCAGGGGGTTGGCACAGATACGCAGTATTTT	CASSQGVGTDTQYF
TRBV7-2	TRBD2	few	TRBJ2-3	TGTGCCAGCAGCTTATTCAACGGGGGGTTCACAGATACGCAGTATTTT	CASSLFNGGFTDTQYF
TRBV28	.	few	TRBJ2-7	TGTGCCAGCAGTTCCGCGACTAAGCAGTACTTC	CASSSATKQYF
TRBV7-2	.	few	TRBJ2-3	TGTGCCAGCAGCTTAGAGGTCTACACAGATACGCAGTATTTT	CASSLEVYTDTQYF
TRBV10-3	.	few	TRBJ1-1	TGTGCCACTAAGCCGGGGGACGCTGAAGCTTTCTTT	CATKPGDAEAFF
TRBV5-1	TRBD1	few	TRBJ1-3	TGCGCCAGCAGCGGGACAGGGACTGGAAACACCATATATTTT	CASSGTGTGNTIYF
TRBV7-3	.	many	TRBJ2-5	TGTGCCAGCAGCGCCAGAGACCTCGGGTCGAAGTACTTC	CASSARDLGSKYF
TRBV4-2	.	few	TRBJ1-2	TGTGCCAGCACGGATACCTACTATGGCTACACCTTC	CASTDTYYGYTF
TRBV29-1	.	.	TRBJ1-5	TGCAGCGTAAGTAGAGGAAATGATCAGCCCCAGCATTTT	CSVSRGNDQPQHF
TRBV14	.	.	TRBJ1-6	TGTGCCAGCAGTGTAACCTATAATTCACCCCTCCACTTT	CASSVTYNSPLHF
TRBV5-1	.	.	TRBJ1-6	TGCGCCAGCAGCTCGGCCTTCGGGGGCGTTGATTCACCCCTCCACTTT	CASSSAFGGVDSPLHF
TRBV30	.	few	TRBJ2-7	TGTGCCTGGAAACCCGGTCAGGGCAGGGTCCGTTACGAGCAGTACTTC	CAWKPGQGRVRYEQYF
TRBV6-6	.	few	TRBJ2-3	TGTGCCATCGGGCTCCCCCGGGATACGCAGTATTTT	CAIGLPRDTQYF
TRBV29-1	TRBD1	.	TRBJ2-7	TGCAGCGTTGTAGGGACAGTAAACGAGCAGTACTTC	CSVVGTVNEQYF
TRBV10-3	.	.	TRBJ2-7	TGTGCCACCGCCGAGAACTACGAGCAGTACTTC	CATAENYEQYF
TRBV5-1	TRBD2	.	TRBJ2-1	TGCGCCAGCAGCTTGGAGGGGAGGGCCAGCTCCTACAATGAGCAGTTCTTC	CASSLEGRASSYNEQFF